The source of this T cell receptor beta chain is a study of OX40 agonist ivuxolimab in advanced cancers. The assay was immunoSEQ multiplex PCR, and TCRdb's table has in-frame clones only and misses some. The sample has about 73,000 clones; 85% to 90% are singletons. V shed 7 bases, J shed 4 bases, and the junction held 7 bases outside the gene matches. The CDR3 is made up of 14 amino acids. CDR1 is MNHNS, CDR2 SASEGT, per germline. The chain carries TRBV6-1 and TRBJ2-7, with 10 bases matching TRBD2. This specimen consisted of CD4+ or CD8+ T cells sorted from blood, obtained in a trial of the OX40 agonist ivuxolimab. The TCR comes from an adult with an advanced solid tumor such as melanoma, head and neck, liver or kidney cancer. Here the CDR3 DNA reads TGTGCCAGCACCGAAGCGGGGGGGTGGTACGAGCAGTACTTC. Its translation: CASTEAGGWYEQYF.